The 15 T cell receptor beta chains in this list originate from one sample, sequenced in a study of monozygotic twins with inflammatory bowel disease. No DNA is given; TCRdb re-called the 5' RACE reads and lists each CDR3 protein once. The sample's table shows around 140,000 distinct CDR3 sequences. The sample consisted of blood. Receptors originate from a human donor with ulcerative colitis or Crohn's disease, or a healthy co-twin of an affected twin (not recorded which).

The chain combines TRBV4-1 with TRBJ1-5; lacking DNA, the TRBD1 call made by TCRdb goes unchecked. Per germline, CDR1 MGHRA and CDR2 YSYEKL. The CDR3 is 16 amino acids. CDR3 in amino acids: CASSHRPGTDNQPQHF.

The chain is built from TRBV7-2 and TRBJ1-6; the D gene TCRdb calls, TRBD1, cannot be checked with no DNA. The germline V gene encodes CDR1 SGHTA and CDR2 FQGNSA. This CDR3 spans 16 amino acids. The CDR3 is CASSPPDGEYNSPLHF.

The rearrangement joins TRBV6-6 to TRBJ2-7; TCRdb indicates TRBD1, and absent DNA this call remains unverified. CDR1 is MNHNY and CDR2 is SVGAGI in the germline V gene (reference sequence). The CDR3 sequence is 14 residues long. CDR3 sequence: CASRRGGSDYEQYF.

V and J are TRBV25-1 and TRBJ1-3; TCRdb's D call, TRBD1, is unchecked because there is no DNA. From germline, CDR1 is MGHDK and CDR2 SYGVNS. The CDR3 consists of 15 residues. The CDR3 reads CASSDRDPRENTIYF.

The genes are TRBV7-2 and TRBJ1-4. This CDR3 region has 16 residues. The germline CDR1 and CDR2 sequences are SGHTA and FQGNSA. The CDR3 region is CASSLDRLGTNEKLFF.

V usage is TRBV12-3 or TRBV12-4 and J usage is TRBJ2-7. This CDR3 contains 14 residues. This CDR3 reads CASSLTGSSYEQYF.

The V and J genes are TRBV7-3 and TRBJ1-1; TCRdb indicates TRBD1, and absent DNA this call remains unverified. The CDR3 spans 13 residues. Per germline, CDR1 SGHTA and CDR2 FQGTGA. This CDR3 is CASSLTGGIEAFF. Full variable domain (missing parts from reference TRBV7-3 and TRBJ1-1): GAGVSQTPSNKVTEKGKYVELRCDPISGHTALYWYRQSLGQGPEFLIYFQGTGAADDSGLPNDRFFAVRPEGSVSTLKIQRTERGDSAVYLCASSLTGGIEAFFGQGTRLTVV.

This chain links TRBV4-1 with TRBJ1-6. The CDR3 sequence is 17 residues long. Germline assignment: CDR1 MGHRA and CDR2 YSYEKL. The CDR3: CASTRVGSRSYNSPLHF.

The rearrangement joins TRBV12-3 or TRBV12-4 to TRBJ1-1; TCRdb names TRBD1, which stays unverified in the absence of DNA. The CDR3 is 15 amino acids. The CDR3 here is CASSFLGQGASEAFF.

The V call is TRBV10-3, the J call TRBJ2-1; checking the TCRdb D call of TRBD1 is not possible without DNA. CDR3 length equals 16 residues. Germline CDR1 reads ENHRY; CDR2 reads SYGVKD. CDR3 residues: CAISESQGAAYNEQFF.

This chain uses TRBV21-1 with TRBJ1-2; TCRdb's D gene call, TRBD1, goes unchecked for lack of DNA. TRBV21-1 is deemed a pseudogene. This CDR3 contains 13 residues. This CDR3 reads CASSWETGGGYTF.

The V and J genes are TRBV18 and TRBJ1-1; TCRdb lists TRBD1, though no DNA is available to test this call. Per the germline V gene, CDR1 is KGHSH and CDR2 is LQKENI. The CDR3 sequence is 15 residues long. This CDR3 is CASSPRQVKNTEAFF.

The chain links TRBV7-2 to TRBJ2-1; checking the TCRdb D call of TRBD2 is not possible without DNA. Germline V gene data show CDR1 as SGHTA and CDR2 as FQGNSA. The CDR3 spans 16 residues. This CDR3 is CASIRTGTSGVNEQFF. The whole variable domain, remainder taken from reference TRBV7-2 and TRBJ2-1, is GAGVSQSPSNKVTEKGKDVELRCDPISGHTALYWYRQSLGQGLEFLIYFQGNSAPDKSGLPSDRFSAERTGGSVSTLTIQRTQQEDSAVYLCASIRTGTSGVNEQFFGPGTRLTVL.

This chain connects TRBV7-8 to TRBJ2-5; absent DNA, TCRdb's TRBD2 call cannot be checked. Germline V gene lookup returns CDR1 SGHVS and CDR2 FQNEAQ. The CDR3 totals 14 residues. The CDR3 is CASSPSTAQETQYF.

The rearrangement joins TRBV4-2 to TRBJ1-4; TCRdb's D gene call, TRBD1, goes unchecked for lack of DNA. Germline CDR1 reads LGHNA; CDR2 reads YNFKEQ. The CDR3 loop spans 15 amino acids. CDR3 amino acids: CASSQDRSRGGKLFF.